This is a list of T cell receptor beta chains from one sample in a study of CD8 T cells in ankylosing spondylitis. Using its own MiXCR run on the 5' RACE reads, TCRdb lists one record per CDR3 protein. The sample lists roughly 440,000 distinct CDR3 sequences, 17% occurring once. The material sequenced was blood, either unsorted or a sorted T cell fraction (not recorded which). These receptors were obtained from a male donor with ankylosing spondylitis. CDR3s include the opening cysteine and the closing phenylalanine or tryptophan. Fields, in order: J gene, clone size, V gene, D gene, CDR3 DNA, CDR3 protein. D genes are given only for firm matches. Expanded clones are given a class, and other clones once, few, many or no size at all.

j_gene: TRBJ1-2
abundance: -
v_gene: TRBV9
d_gene: -
CDR3nt: TGTGCCAGCAGCAAGGGCCAGGATCGGGGCTACACCTTC
CDR3aa: CASSKGQDRGYTF

j_gene: TRBJ1-1
abundance: few
v_gene: TRBV14
d_gene: -
CDR3nt: TGTGCCAGCAGCCAAGATGTTTTTTTAGTGAACACTGAAGCTTTCTTT
CDR3aa: CASSQDVFLVNTEAFF

j_gene: TRBJ1-1
abundance: -
v_gene: TRBV7-2
d_gene: -
CDR3nt: TGTGCCAGCAGCTTTGGTGTAGTCGGGTCTGAAGCTTTCTTT
CDR3aa: CASSFGVVGSEAFF

j_gene: TRBJ2-2
abundance: -
v_gene: TRBV9
d_gene: -
CDR3nt: TGTGCCAGCAGCCGTGACAGCATCAACACCGGGGAGCTGTTTTTT
CDR3aa: CASSRDSINTGELFF

j_gene: TRBJ2-7
abundance: few
v_gene: TRBV2
d_gene: -
CDR3nt: TGTGCCAGCAGTGAACGGGTATCCTCCTACGAGCAGTACTTC
CDR3aa: CASSERVSSYEQYF

j_gene: TRBJ2-1
abundance: -
v_gene: TRBV20-1
d_gene: TRBD2
CDR3nt: TGCAGTGCTACCTCATTAGCGGGAGGAGCGAATGAGCAGTTCTTC
CDR3aa: CSATSLAGGANEQFF

j_gene: TRBJ1-1
abundance: -
v_gene: TRBV7-9
d_gene: -
CDR3nt: TGTGCCAGCACGACCCGTCAGGGGACTGAAGCTTTCTTT
CDR3aa: CASTTRQGTEAFF

j_gene: TRBJ1-1
abundance: few
v_gene: TRBV7-2
d_gene: TRBD1
CDR3nt: TGTGCCAGCAGCCAGGGGGCGGTTGAAGCTTTCTTT
CDR3aa: CASSQGAVEAFF

j_gene: TRBJ2-7
abundance: -
v_gene: TRBV5-5
d_gene: TRBD1
CDR3nt: TGTGCCAGCAGCCCCTCAGGGGGCGCGTTCAACGAGCAGTACTTC
CDR3aa: CASSPSGGAFNEQYF

j_gene: TRBJ2-7
abundance: few
v_gene: TRBV4-1
d_gene: -
CDR3nt: TGCGCCAGCAGCCCGGGGCGTTGGGAAGAGCAGTACTTC
CDR3aa: CASSPGRWEEQYF

j_gene: TRBJ1-2
abundance: -
v_gene: TRBV3-1
d_gene: TRBD1
CDR3nt: TGTGCCAGCAGCCAAGGAATCGACAGGGAGCATGGCTACACCTTC
CDR3aa: CASSQGIDREHGYTF

j_gene: TRBJ1-5
abundance: many
v_gene: TRBV3-1
d_gene: -
CDR3nt: TGTGCCAGCAGCCAAGGAGCACTAGGCAATCAGCCCCAGCATTTT
CDR3aa: CASSQGALGNQPQHF

j_gene: TRBJ2-1
abundance: many
v_gene: TRBV4-3
d_gene: TRBD2
CDR3nt: TGCGCCAGCAGCCAAGATTTTGTAAGCGTGGCGGGAGGAGGGTACAATGAGCAGTTCTTC
CDR3aa: CASSQDFVSVAGGGYNEQFF

j_gene: TRBJ2-7
abundance: few
v_gene: TRBV23-1
d_gene: -
CDR3nt: TGCGCCAGCAGTCATCCCCCGGCTCTCCCGTCGTACGAGCAGTACTTC
CDR3aa: CASSHPPALPSYEQYF

j_gene: TRBJ2-1
abundance: few
v_gene: TRBV5-5
d_gene: -
CDR3nt: TGTGCCAGCAGCCGCTACGAGGGGGGGGATGAGCAGTTCTTC
CDR3aa: CASSRYEGGDEQFF

j_gene: TRBJ1-1
abundance: few
v_gene: TRBV6-1
d_gene: -
CDR3nt: TGTGCCAGCAATCCAAGGGGCACTGAAGCTTTCTTT
CDR3aa: CASNPRGTEAFF

j_gene: TRBJ1-4
abundance: -
v_gene: TRBV20-1
d_gene: -
CDR3nt: TGCAGTGCTAGAGGGACCGGGGGGGAAAAACTGTTTTTT
CDR3aa: CSARGTGGEKLFF

j_gene: TRBJ2-2
abundance: few
v_gene: TRBV4-2
d_gene: TRBD2
CDR3nt: TGTGCCAGCAGCCAAGATGCGAGCGGGGGGGCCCTACAAACCGGGGAGCTGTTTTTT
CDR3aa: CASSQDASGGALQTGELFF

j_gene: TRBJ2-7
abundance: -
v_gene: TRBV3-1
d_gene: -
CDR3nt: TGTGCCAGCAGCCACGGCGGGCGGTCCTACGAGCAGTACTTC
CDR3aa: CASSHGGRSYEQYF

j_gene: TRBJ1-1
abundance: -
v_gene: TRBV2
d_gene: -
CDR3nt: TGTGCCAGCAGTGATATGGGGGGGAACACTGAAGCTTTCTTT
CDR3aa: CASSDMGGNTEAFF

j_gene: TRBJ2-7
abundance: few
v_gene: TRBV29-1
d_gene: -
CDR3nt: TGCAGCGGGGGAAGGGGCGACGAGCAGTACTTC
CDR3aa: CSGGRGDEQYF

j_gene: TRBJ2-7
abundance: -
v_gene: TRBV30
d_gene: -
CDR3nt: TGTGCCTGGAGTGGAGGGGTCGAGCAGTACTTC
CDR3aa: CAWSGGVEQYF

j_gene: TRBJ2-4
abundance: -
v_gene: TRBV11-1
d_gene: TRBD2
CDR3nt: TGTGCCAGCAGCTTAGCCTTCACTAGCGATATAGCCAAAAACATTCAGTACTTC
CDR3aa: CASSLAFTSDIAKNIQYF

j_gene: TRBJ1-2
abundance: -
v_gene: TRBV7-9
d_gene: -
CDR3nt: TGTGCCAGCAGCTCCGGGATGTCCGGCTACACCTTC
CDR3aa: CASSSGMSGYTF

j_gene: TRBJ2-3
abundance: -
v_gene: TRBV9
d_gene: TRBD2
CDR3nt: TGTGCCAGCAGCACGCACGAAACTAGCGGGGGGGGAGATACGCAGTATTTT
CDR3aa: CASSTHETSGGGDTQYF

j_gene: TRBJ1-1
abundance: few
v_gene: TRBV18
d_gene: -
CDR3nt: TGTGCCAGCTCACTGCGACAAGAGGCTGAAGCTTTCTTT
CDR3aa: CASSLRQEAEAFF

j_gene: TRBJ2-5
abundance: -
v_gene: TRBV11-2
d_gene: TRBD2
CDR3nt: TGTGCCAGCAGCTTAGATGCAGCGGGGGAGACCCAGTACTTC
CDR3aa: CASSLDAAGETQYF

j_gene: TRBJ2-5
abundance: -
v_gene: TRBV5-1
d_gene: -
CDR3nt: TGCGCCAGCACCGGAGCTGGGACTGGGTTAGAGACCCAGTACTTC
CDR3aa: CASTGAGTGLETQYF

j_gene: TRBJ2-2
abundance: many
v_gene: TRBV29-1
d_gene: -
CDR3nt: TGCAGCGTTGTTAGGAACACCGGGGAGCTGTTTTTT
CDR3aa: CSVVRNTGELFF

j_gene: TRBJ1-2
abundance: few
v_gene: TRBV4-2
d_gene: -
CDR3nt: TGTGCCAGCAGCCAAAGGGGAGCGAACTATGGCTACACCTTC
CDR3aa: CASSQRGANYGYTF

j_gene: TRBJ2-1
abundance: -
v_gene: TRBV20-1
d_gene: TRBD2
CDR3nt: TGCAGTGCCTTTAGCGGGAGATCCTACAATGAGCAGTTCTTC
CDR3aa: CSAFSGRSYNEQFF

j_gene: TRBJ1-2
abundance: -
v_gene: TRBV28
d_gene: TRBD1
CDR3nt: TGTGCCAGCAGTAACCCAGGCAGGGGGAACTATGGCTACACCTTC
CDR3aa: CASSNPGRGNYGYTF

j_gene: TRBJ1-2
abundance: -
v_gene: TRBV7-8
d_gene: -
CDR3nt: TGTGCCAGCAGCTTAAAGATAGGCCCACTCAGTGCGGAGAACTATGGCTACACCTTC
CDR3aa: CASSLKIGPLSAENYGYTF

j_gene: TRBJ2-7
abundance: once
v_gene: TRBV27
d_gene: TRBD1
CDR3nt: TGTGCCAGCAGTCCCCAGAGAAAGGACAGGGCTCGGGCTAACGAGCAGTACTTC
CDR3aa: CASSPQRKDRARANEQYF

j_gene: TRBJ2-5
abundance: many
v_gene: TRBV29-1
d_gene: -
CDR3nt: TGCAGCGTTGAAGAGGGCGGGACGGAGACCCAGTACTTC
CDR3aa: CSVEEGGTETQYF

j_gene: TRBJ2-5
abundance: -
v_gene: TRBV20-1
d_gene: TRBD2
CDR3nt: TGCAGTGCTAGCGCGGGGGGAGGGACGGAGACCCAGTACTTC
CDR3aa: CSASAGGGTETQYF

j_gene: TRBJ1-1
abundance: few
v_gene: TRBV11-2
d_gene: -
CDR3nt: TGTGCCAGCAGCTTAAACAGGGCAACCAGTTCGGAAGCTTTCTTT
CDR3aa: CASSLNRATSSEAFF

j_gene: TRBJ2-7
abundance: few
v_gene: TRBV6-1
d_gene: TRBD1
CDR3nt: TGTGCCACCACGCGGGGACAGGGCTCCTACGAGCAGTACTTC
CDR3aa: CATTRGQGSYEQYF

j_gene: TRBJ2-3
abundance: -
v_gene: TRBV7-2
d_gene: -
CDR3nt: TGTGCCAGCAGCTTTCCTCCATCTCCGCAGTATTTT
CDR3aa: CASSFPPSPQYF

j_gene: TRBJ2-5
abundance: -
v_gene: TRBV20-1
d_gene: TRBD2
CDR3nt: TGCAGTGCTAGGACCCCCAGCGGGGGGCCCGGAGAGACCCAGTACTTC
CDR3aa: CSARTPSGGPGETQYF

j_gene: TRBJ2-1
abundance: few
v_gene: TRBV6-1
d_gene: TRBD2
CDR3nt: TGTGCCAGCAGACTGACTAGCGGGGGGTACCATGAGCAGTTCTTC
CDR3aa: CASRLTSGGYHEQFF

j_gene: TRBJ2-3
abundance: -
v_gene: TRBV24-1
d_gene: -
CDR3nt: TGTGCCACCAGTGCCTCGGGGCGAAGCACAGATACGCAGTATTTT
CDR3aa: CATSASGRSTDTQYF

j_gene: TRBJ2-1
abundance: -
v_gene: TRBV2
d_gene: TRBD2
CDR3nt: TGTGCCAGCAGAGCGGGGGGGCGCAATGAGCAGTTCTTC
CDR3aa: CASRAGGRNEQFF

j_gene: TRBJ1-1
abundance: -
v_gene: TRBV3-1
d_gene: -
CDR3nt: TGTGCCAGCAGCCACCGGGGGGGGGTGGAAGCTTTCTTT
CDR3aa: CASSHRGGVEAFF

j_gene: TRBJ2-1
abundance: -
v_gene: TRBV9
d_gene: TRBD2
CDR3nt: TGTGCCAGCAGCGTAGCTGTGCTAGCGGCACATGAGCAGTTCTTC
CDR3aa: CASSVAVLAAHEQFF

j_gene: TRBJ2-1
abundance: -
v_gene: TRBV27
d_gene: -
CDR3nt: TGTGCCAGCAGGGGCAGAGTATACAATGAGCAGTTCTTC
CDR3aa: CASRGRVYNEQFF

j_gene: TRBJ2-7
abundance: -
v_gene: TRBV29-1
d_gene: -
CDR3nt: TGCAGCGTTGGGGACCCCAGCTGGGGTGTGCAGTACTTC
CDR3aa: CSVGDPSWGVQYF

j_gene: TRBJ1-5
abundance: -
v_gene: TRBV6-1
d_gene: -
CDR3nt: TGTGCCAGCAGGTCCATTTCGACAGGAAACTATAGCAATCAGCCCCAGCATTTT
CDR3aa: CASRSISTGNYSNQPQHF

j_gene: TRBJ2-7
abundance: -
v_gene: TRBV2
d_gene: TRBD1
CDR3nt: TGTGCCAGCAGTGAACACCGGACAGGGAGCTCCTACGAGCAGTACTTC
CDR3aa: CASSEHRTGSSYEQYF

j_gene: TRBJ1-2
abundance: many
v_gene: TRBV15
d_gene: TRBD1
CDR3nt: TGTGCCACCAGCAGCCTCCGGGACAGGGGACACCGCTTC
CDR3aa: CATSSLRDRGHRF

j_gene: TRBJ1-4
abundance: few
v_gene: TRBV15
d_gene: -
CDR3nt: TGTGCCACCGCCAACCCGAGCCGCCTTCAGGGGGAAAAACTGTTTTTT
CDR3aa: CATANPSRLQGEKLFF

j_gene: TRBJ2-2
abundance: few
v_gene: TRBV5-1
d_gene: TRBD1
CDR3nt: TGCGCCAGCAGCCGAACTGGGACAGGGGGCACCGGGGAGCTGTTTTTT
CDR3aa: CASSRTGTGGTGELFF

j_gene: TRBJ2-7
abundance: many
v_gene: TRBV12-3/TRBV12-4
d_gene: -
CDR3nt: TGTGCCAGCAGTTTAGTCTCCTACGAGCAGTACTTC
CDR3aa: CASSLVSYEQYF

j_gene: TRBJ2-1
abundance: -
v_gene: TRBV29-1
d_gene: -
CDR3nt: TGCAGCGTGGATGGACAGAGCTCCTACAATGAGCAGTTCTTC
CDR3aa: CSVDGQSSYNEQFF

j_gene: TRBJ1-3
abundance: few
v_gene: TRBV14
d_gene: -
CDR3nt: TGTGCCAGCAGCCCTCGACAGCGTGGAAACACCATATATTTT
CDR3aa: CASSPRQRGNTIYF

j_gene: TRBJ2-4
abundance: -
v_gene: TRBV6-1
d_gene: TRBD1
CDR3nt: TGTGCCAGCAGTGAAGTTGAACAGGGGATTGTCAAAAACATTCAGTACTTC
CDR3aa: CASSEVEQGIVKNIQYF

j_gene: TRBJ1-2
abundance: -
v_gene: TRBV20-1
d_gene: TRBD1
CDR3nt: TGCAGTGTTCAAGGGCAGGGGGGCGACTATGGCTACACCTTC
CDR3aa: CSVQGQGGDYGYTF

j_gene: TRBJ2-3
abundance: -
v_gene: TRBV9
d_gene: -
CDR3nt: TGTGCCAGCAGCGTAGGATCCGACCTGGATACGCAGTATTTT
CDR3aa: CASSVGSDLDTQYF